This T cell receptor beta chain stems from a study of identical twins' blood T cells. Study details: About six alpha and about 6 beta libraries together yielded 50 million to 65 million reads.

Reared together, all three twin pairs probably met the same infectious agents and vaccines. This CDR3 is built from 16 residues. V lost 0 bases, J lost 5 bases, and 6 bases stayed unmatched. Germline CDR1 MGHRA, CDR2 YSYEKL. Each TCR cDNA library carried sample-specific barcodes on both ends. In the original analysis: Each library had roughly 2 to 4 million CDR3 reads and about 90,000 to nearly 500,000 clonotypes. In TCRdb, the 5' RACE reads were re-called with MiXCR into one record per CDR3 protein. The V and J calls here are based on TCRdb, not the publication. Among fewer than 450,000 distinct CDR3 sequences listed, about 28% were seen once.

This sequence originates from a woman between 18 and 50 years old in good health. The gene calls are TRBV4-1 and TRBJ2-1, with 8 bases fitting TRBD1. The sample comprised PBMCs. CDR3 sequence reads: CASSQDPGQAHNEQFF. The CDR3 DNA reads TGCGCCAGCAGCCAAGATCCGGGACAGGCGCACAATGAGCAGTTCTTC.